The entry below describes one T cell receptor beta chain. Its antigen has not been determined. Qualities for individual bases were not recorded, and no much larger clone is one base off. The entry originates in a study of blood T cell repertoires in COVID-19 (dated by TCRdb to the early 2020s). At the level of the whole study: Samples from collaborators originated in the United States, Italy and Spain and spanned both the acute and convalescent phases of COVID-19. The samples were drawn from two sources: the first 160 participants of the ongoing ImmuneRACE study, and 1,000 to 1,500 subjects contributed by 6 global collaborators. Nearly every sample came with metadata listing a de-identified subject ID, COVID-19 status, age in years and sex. Deeply sampled blood TCRbeta repertoires from subjects exposed to, actively infected with, or recovered from COVID-19 were included in the dataset. The material from the prospective study consisted of cDNA or gDNA derived from T cells, B-cell-depleted T cells, or PBMCs. The repertoires were released in a freely available public database intended as a resource for research on the immune response to SARS-CoV-2. Where HLA class I and class II types were available, the types were taken from metadata supplied by the sample provider, not from assay-based typing.

Here is what the overall study found, with its caveats: Clinical and demographic metadata were provided uncurated, with the amount varying by source and participant.

The immunoSEQ Assay, a bias-controlled multiplex PCR, was used to amplify TCRbeta CDR3 regions from genomic DNA. The authors' pipeline ran thus. Nucleated cell counts per sample were estimated from amplification of reference gene primers within the assay. To quantify the absolute abundance of each unique TCRbeta CDR3 rearrangement, sequence reads were collapsed and filtered. For each sample, productive Simpson clonality was calculated as the square root of Simpson's diversity index over productive rearrangements. TCRdb carries this immuneACCESS record with in-frame sequences only. Its versions omit some clonotypes, under half of them owing to an unresolved V gene in the studies checked, with the rest unexplained. D and trimming were read from the DNA, whereas the V and J calls and clone size are those reported in that table. In all, the sample holds under 250,000 clones, and approximately 89% of those were seen once. Of the sample, approximately 3.5% is held by the ten largest clones.

The CDR3 starts with the cysteine, ends with the phenylalanine, and has 17 residues. Kept here is only the CDR3 DNA, which spans 51 bases and is read in frame from base 1. The germline V gene gives CDR1 as SNHLY and CDR2 as FYNNEI. V has 6 bases trimmed and J has 4 bases trimmed; junction bases matching no gene number 16. In the prospective study, participants were about 18 to 95 years old, resided in about two dozen geographic areas of the United States, and were enrolled through a virtual design. In the prospective study, participants were assigned to cohorts based on the clinical history participants reported in a screening survey and a study questionnaire. Exposed participants had been in contact with someone with a PCR-confirmed or clinician-diagnosed COVID-19 case within 2 weeks of study entry. Each participant in the prospective study had whole blood, serum and a nasopharyngeal or oropharyngeal swab collected by mobile phlebotomists. Over a roughly two-month period, participants in the prospective study had the option of providing additional blood draws and questionnaires. Prospective study blood samples were shipped either frozen or at room temperature before DNA extraction.

Recombination linked TRBV2 to TRBJ1-2, with TRBD1 matching 8 junction bases. The receptor's source is a woman in her 30s who had been exposed to COVID-19. The specimen was PBMCs or T cells enriched from blood (not recorded which). The base sequence is TGTGCCAGCAGGGGTTTTAAGGACAGGGCGAACCCCTATGGCTACACCTTC. This is translated as CASRGFKDRANPYGYTF.